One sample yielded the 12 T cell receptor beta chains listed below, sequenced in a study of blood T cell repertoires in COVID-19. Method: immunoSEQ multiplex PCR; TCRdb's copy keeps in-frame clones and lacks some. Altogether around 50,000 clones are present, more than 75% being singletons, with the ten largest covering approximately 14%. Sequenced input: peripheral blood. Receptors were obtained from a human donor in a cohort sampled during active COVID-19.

The DNA of the CDR3 is TGTGCCAGTAGTGTGATAGCGGGAGCGACCTACGAGCAGTACTTC. It yields the protein CASSVIAGATYEQYF. The gene calls are TRBV19 and TRBJ2-7; TRBD2 matches 9 bases. The ends lost 5 bases at V and 2 bases at J; junction bases unmatched: 7. The CDR3 extends over 15 amino acids. Germline V lookup: CDR1 LNHDA, CDR2 SQIVND (reference sequence).

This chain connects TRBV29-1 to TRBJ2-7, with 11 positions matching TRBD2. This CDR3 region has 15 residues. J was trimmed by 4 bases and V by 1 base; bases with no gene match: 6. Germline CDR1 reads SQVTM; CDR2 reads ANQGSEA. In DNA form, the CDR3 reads TGCAGCGTTGAAGGGGCTAGCGGGGGGCCTTACGAGCAGTACTTC. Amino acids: CSVEGASGGPYEQYF.

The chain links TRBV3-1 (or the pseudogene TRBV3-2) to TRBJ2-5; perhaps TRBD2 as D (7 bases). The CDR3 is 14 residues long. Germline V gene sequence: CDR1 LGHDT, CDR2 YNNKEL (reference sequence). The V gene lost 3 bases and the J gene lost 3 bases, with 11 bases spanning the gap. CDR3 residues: CASSHRGGKETQYF. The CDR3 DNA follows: TGTGCCAGCAGCCATAGGGGGGGCAAAGAGACCCAGTACTTC.

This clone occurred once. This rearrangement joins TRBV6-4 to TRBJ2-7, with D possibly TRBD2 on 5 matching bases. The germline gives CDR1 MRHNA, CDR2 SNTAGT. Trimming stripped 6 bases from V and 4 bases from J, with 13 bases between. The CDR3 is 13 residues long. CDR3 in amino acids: CASSPGRNYEQYF. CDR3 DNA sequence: TGTGCCAGCAGCCCGGGGAGAAATTACGAGCAGTACTTC.

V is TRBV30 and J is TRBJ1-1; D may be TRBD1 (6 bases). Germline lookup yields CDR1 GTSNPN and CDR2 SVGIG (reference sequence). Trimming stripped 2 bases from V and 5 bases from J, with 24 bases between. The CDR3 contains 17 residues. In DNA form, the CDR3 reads TGTGCCTGGAGTCTCGGGACATCTCTGGTAGCCCGGACTGAAGCTTTCTTT. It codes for CAWSLGTSLVARTEAFF.

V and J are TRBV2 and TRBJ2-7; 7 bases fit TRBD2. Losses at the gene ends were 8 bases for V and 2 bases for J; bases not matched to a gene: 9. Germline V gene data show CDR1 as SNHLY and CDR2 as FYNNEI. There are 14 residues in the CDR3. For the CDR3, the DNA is TGTGCCAGCTGTGGCGGGAGCACAACCTACGAGCAGTACTTC. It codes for CASCGGSTTYEQYF.

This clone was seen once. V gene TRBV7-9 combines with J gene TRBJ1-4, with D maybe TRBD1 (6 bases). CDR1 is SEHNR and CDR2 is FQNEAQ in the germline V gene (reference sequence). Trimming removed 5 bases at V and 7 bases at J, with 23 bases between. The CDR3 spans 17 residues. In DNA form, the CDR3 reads TGTGCCAGCAGCCCGACCCTTGGAGTGGGGGCGGGTGAAAAACTGTTTTTT. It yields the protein CASSPTLGVGAGEKLFF.

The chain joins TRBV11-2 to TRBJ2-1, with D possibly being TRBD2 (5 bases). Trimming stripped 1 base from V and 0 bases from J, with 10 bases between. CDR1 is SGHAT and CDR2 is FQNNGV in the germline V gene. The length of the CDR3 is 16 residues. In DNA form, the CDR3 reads TGTGCCAGCAGCTTAGTACGGGGTCTCTCCTACAATGAGCAGTTCTTC. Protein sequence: CASSLVRGLSYNEQFF. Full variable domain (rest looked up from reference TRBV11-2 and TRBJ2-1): EAGVAQSPRYKIIEKRQSVAFWCNPISGHATLYWYQQILGQGPKLLIQFQNNGVVDDSQLPKDRFSAERLKGVDSTLKIQPAKLEDSAVYLCASSLVRGLSYNEQFFGPGTRLTVL.

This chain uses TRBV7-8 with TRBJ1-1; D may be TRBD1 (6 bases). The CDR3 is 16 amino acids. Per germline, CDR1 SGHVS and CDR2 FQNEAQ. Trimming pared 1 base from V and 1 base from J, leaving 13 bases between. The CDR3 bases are TGTGCCAGCAGCTTAGGGGCAGGGGTGGCGAACACTGAAGCTTTCTTT. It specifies CASSLGAGVANTEAFF.

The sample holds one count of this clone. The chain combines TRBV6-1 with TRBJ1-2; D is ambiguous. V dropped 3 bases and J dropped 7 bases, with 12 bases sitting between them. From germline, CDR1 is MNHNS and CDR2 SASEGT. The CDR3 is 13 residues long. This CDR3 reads CASSERQIAGYTF. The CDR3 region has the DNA TGTGCCAGCAGTGAGCGGCAGATAGCTGGCTACACCTTC.

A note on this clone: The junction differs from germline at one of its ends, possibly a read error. The CDR3 nucleotides are TGTGCCAGCAGCTTAAGGACTAGTCACACCGGGGGGCTGTTTTTT. Translated: CASSLRTSHTGGLFF. This chain uses TRBV7-9 with TRBJ2-2, with 7 positions matching TRBD2. Germline assignment: CDR1 SEHNR and CDR2 FQNEAQ (reference sequence). The CDR3 contains 15 residues.

CDR3 in DNA: TGTGCCAGCAGCGGGGGATACGGGACTAGCGGGAGGAGGGTCAACAATGAGCAGTTCTTC. This sequence encodes CASSGGYGTSGRRVNNEQFF. The V gene is TRBV9, the J gene TRBJ2-1, with TRBD2 matching 15 bases. Germline V gives CDR1 SGDLS, CDR2 YYNGEE. Trimming at V came to 3 bases and at J to 5 bases, leaving 15 bases not matched to a gene. There are 20 residues in the CDR3.